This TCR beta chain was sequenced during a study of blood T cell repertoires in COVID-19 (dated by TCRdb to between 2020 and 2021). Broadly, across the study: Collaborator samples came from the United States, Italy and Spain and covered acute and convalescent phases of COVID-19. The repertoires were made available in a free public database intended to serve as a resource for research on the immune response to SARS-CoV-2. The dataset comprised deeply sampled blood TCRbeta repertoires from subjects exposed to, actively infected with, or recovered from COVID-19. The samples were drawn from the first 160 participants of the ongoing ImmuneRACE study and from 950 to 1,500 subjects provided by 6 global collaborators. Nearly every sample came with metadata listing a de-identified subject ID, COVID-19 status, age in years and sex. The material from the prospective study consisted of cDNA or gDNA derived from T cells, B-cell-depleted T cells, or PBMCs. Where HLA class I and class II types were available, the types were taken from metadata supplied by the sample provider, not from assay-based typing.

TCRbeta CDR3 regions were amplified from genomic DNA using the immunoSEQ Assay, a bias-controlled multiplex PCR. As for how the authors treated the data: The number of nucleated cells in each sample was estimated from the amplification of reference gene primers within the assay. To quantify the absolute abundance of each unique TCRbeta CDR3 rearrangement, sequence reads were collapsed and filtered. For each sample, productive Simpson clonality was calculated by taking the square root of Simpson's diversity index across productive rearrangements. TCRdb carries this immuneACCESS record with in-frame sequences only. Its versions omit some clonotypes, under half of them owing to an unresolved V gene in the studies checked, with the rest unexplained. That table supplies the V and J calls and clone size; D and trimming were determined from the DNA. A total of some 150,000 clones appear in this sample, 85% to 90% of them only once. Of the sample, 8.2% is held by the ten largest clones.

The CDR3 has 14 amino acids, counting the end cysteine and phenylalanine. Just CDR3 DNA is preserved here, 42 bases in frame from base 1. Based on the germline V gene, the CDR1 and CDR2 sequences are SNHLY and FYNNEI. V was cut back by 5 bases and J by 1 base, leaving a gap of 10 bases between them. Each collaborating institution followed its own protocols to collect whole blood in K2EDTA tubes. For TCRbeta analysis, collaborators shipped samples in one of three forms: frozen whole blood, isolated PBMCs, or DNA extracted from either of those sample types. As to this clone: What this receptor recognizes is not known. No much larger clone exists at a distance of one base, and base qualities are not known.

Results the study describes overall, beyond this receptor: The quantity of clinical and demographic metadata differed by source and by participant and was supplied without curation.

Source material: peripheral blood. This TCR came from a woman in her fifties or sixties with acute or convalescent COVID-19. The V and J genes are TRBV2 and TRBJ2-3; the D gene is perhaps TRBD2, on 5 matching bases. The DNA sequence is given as TGTGCCAGCAGTCCGACTATGGGCACAGATACGCAGTATTTT. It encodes CASSPTMGTDTQYF.